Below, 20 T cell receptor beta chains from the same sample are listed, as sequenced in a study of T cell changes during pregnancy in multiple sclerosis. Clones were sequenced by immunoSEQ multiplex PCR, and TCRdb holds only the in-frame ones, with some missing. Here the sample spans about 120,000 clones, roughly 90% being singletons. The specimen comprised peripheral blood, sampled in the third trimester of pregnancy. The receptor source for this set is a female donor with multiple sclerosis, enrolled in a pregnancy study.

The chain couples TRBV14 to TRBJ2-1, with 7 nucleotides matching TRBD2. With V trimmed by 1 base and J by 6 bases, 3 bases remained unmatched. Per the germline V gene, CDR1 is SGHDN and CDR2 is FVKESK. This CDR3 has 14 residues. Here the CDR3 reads CASSQVGGGNEQFF. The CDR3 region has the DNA TGTGCCAGCAGCCAAGTTGGCGGGGGCAATGAGCAGTTCTTC.

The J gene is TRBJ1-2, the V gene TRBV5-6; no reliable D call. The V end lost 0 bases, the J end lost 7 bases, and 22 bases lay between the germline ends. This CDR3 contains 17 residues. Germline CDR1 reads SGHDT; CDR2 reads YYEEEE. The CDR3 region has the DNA TGTGCCAGCAGCTTGGCCCTGGAGAGAGAGTTAATGGGTGGCTACACCTTC. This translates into CASSLALERELMGGYTF.

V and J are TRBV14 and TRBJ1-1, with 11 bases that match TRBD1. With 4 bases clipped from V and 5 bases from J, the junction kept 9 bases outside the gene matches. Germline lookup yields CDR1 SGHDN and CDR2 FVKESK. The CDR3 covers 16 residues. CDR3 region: CASSPRTGGGWTEAFF. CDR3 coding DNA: TGTGCCAGCAGCCCACGGACAGGGGGCGGTTGGACTGAAGCTTTCTTT.

Here the CDR3 DNA reads TGTGCCAGCAGCCCGCTTGTTGGCTTCACCCTAGAGGACTATGGCTACACCTTC. It codes for CASSPLVGFTLEDYGYTF. The chain combines TRBV5-6 with TRBJ1-2; no clear D gene. The CDR3 is 18 residues long. The germline gives CDR1 SGHDT, CDR2 YYEEEE. V gave up 4 bases and J gave up 3 bases, with 25 bases separating them.

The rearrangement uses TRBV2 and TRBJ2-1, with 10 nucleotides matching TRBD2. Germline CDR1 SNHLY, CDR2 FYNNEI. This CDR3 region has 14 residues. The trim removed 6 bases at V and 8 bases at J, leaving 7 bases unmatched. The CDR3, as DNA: TGTGCCAGCAGCCCGCTAGCGGGAGCCCATGAGCAGTTCTTC. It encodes CASSPLAGAHEQFF.

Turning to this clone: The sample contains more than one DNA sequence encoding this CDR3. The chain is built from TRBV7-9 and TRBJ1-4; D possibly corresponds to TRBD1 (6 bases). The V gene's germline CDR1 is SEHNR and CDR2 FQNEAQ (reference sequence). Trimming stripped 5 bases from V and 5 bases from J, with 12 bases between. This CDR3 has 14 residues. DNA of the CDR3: TGTGCCAGCAGCCTGACAGGTGGAAATGAAAAACTGTTTTTT. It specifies CASSLTGGNEKLFF.

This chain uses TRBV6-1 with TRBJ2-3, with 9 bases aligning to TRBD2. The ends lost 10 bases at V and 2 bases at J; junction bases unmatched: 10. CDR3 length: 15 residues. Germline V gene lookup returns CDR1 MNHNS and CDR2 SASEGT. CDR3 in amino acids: CATQISGSATDTQYF. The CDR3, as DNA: TGTGCCACCCAGATTAGCGGGAGCGCCACAGATACGCAGTATTTT.

The CDR3: CASSLGLWGTADNEQFF. CDR3 nucleotide sequence: TGTGCCAGCAGCTTAGGCCTCTGGGGGACAGCAGACAATGAGCAGTTCTTC. This chain links TRBV11-3 with TRBJ2-1; the match to TRBD1 covers 7 bases. After removal of 1 base from V and 5 bases from J, the junction contained 11 bases not matched to a gene. Germline V gene lookup returns CDR1 SGHNT and CDR2 YENEEA. CDR3 length: 17 amino acids. The whole variable domain, filled in from reference TRBV11-3 and TRBJ2-1, reads EAGVVQSPRYKIIEKKQPVAFWCNPISGHNTLYWYLQNLGQGPELLIRYENEEAVDDSQLPKDRFSAERLKGVDSTLKIQPAELGDSAVYLCASSLGLWGTADNEQFFGPGTRLTVL.

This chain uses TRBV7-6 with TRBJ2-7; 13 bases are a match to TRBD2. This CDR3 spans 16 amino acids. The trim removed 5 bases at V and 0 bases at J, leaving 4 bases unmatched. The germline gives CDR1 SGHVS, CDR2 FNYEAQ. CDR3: CASSQRTSGSSYEQYF. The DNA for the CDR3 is TGTGCCAGCAGCCAACGGACTAGCGGGAGCTCCTACGAGCAGTACTTC.

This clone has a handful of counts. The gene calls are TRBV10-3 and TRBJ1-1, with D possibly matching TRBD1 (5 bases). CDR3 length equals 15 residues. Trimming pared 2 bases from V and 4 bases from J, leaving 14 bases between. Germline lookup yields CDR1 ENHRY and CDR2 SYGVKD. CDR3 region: CAISEVGPSGTEAFF. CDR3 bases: TGTGCCATCAGTGAGGTGGGGCCCTCGGGCACTGAAGCTTTCTTT.

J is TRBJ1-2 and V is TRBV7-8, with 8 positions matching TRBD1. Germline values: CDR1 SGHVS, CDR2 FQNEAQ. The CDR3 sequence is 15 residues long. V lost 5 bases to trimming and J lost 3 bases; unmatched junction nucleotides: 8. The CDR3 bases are TGTGCCAGCAGCCCAGGGGCAGGGGGCGACTATGGCTACACCTTC. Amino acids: CASSPGAGGDYGYTF.

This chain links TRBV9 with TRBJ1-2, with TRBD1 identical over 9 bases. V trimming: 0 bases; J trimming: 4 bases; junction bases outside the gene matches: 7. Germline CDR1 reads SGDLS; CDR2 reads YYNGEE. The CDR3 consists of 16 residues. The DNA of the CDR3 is TGTGCCAGCAGCGTAGACTGGACAGGGGTTTCCTATGGCTACACCTTC. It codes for CASSVDWTGVSYGYTF.

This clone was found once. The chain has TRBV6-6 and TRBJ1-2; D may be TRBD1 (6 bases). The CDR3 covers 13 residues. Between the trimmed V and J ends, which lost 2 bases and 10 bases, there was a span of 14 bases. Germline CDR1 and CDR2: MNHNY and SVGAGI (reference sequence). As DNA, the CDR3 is TGTGCCAGCAGTTACGACGGGCAGGGGTTCTACACCTTC. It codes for CASSYDGQGFYTF.

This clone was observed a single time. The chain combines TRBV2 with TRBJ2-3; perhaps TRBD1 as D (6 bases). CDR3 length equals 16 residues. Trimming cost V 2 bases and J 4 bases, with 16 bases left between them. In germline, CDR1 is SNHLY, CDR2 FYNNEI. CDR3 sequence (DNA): TGTGCCAGCAGTGAAACAGGGAGAGGGCGGTCAGATACGCAGTATTTT. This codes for CASSETGRGRSDTQYF.

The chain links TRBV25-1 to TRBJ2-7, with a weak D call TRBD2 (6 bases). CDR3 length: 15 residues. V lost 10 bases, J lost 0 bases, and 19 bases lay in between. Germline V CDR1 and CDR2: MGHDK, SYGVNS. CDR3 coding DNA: TGTGCCACCTCACAGCGGGCGGGGAGCTCCTACGAGCAGTACTTC. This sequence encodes CATSQRAGSSYEQYF.

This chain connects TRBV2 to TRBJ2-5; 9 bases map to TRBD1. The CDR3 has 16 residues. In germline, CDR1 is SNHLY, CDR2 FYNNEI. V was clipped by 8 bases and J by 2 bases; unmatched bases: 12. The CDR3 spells CASGGQGDLLQETQYF. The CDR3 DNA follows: TGTGCCAGCGGGGGACAGGGCGACTTATTACAAGAGACCCAGTACTTC.

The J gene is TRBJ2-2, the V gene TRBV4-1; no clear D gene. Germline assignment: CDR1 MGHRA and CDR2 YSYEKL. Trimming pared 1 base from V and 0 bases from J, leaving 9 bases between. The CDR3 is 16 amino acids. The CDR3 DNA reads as TGCGCCAGCAGCCAAGTCCAGGTCGCGAACACCGGGGAGCTGTTTTTT. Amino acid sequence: CASSQVQVANTGELFF.

The CDR3 loop reads CASSSRQGAYNEQFF. The CDR3, as DNA: TGTGCCAGCAGCTCACGACAGGGGGCGTACAATGAGCAGTTCTTC. V gene TRBV7-9 combines with J gene TRBJ2-1, with 10 bases that match TRBD1. The CDR3 sequence is 15 residues long. The germline gives CDR1 SEHNR, CDR2 FQNEAQ (reference sequence). V lost 4 bases and J lost 4; bases outside the gene matches: 4.

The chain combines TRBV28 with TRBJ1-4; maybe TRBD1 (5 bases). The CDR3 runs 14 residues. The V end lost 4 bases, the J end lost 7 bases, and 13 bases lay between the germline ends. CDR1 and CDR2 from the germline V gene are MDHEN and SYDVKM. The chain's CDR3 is CASSSPRRGEKLFF. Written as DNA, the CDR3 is TGTGCCAGCAGTTCGCCCCGAAGGGGTGAAAAACTGTTTTTT.

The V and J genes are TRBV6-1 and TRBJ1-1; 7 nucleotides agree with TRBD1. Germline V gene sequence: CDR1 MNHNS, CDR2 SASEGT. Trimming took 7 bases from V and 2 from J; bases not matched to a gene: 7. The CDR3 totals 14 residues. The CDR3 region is CASNRQGLNTEAFF. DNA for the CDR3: TGTGCCAGCAATAGACAGGGTCTCAACACTGAAGCTTTCTTT.